The 26 T cell receptor beta chains listed next were all sequenced from one sample in a study of neurological immune-mediated disorders. A single record per CDR3 protein comes from TCRdb applying MiXCR to the 5' RACE reads. This sample has roughly 100,000 distinct CDR3 sequences; roughly 4% occur once, and the top ten carry around 6%. The sequencing sample was made of PBMCs. These receptors were taken from a woman aged 18-30 years with multiple sclerosis.

This clonotype has ten or more counts. This chain links TRBV2 with TRBJ2-1; possible D gene TRBD2, 6 bases. V lost 4 bases and J lost 0, with 10 bases in between. The CDR3 runs to 15 residues. The germline CDR1 and CDR2 sequences are SNHLY and FYNNEI. CDR3 sequence (DNA): TGTGCCAGCAGTGCCGCGGGGAGCTCCTACAATGAGCAGTTCTTC. Translating gives CASSAAGSSYNEQFF.

This clonotype was picked up many times. The genes are TRBV7-9 and TRBJ1-2; D may be TRBD1 (6 bases). The CDR3 is 14 residues long. V lost 4 bases and J 2 bases, leaving 11 bases between the germline ends. Germline V gives CDR1 SEHNR, CDR2 FQNEAQ (reference sequence). The CDR3 DNA sequence: TGTGCCAGCAGCTCAGAGGGGGACAACTATGGCTACACCTTC. Residues: CASSSEGDNYGYTF.

This clonotype showed up many times. This rearrangement joins TRBV3-1 to TRBJ2-7; D call uncertain. V was shortened by 3 bases and J by 0 bases, with 6 bases between the two germline ends. Per germline, CDR1 LGHDT and CDR2 YNNKEL (reference sequence). The CDR3 spans 13 residues. The CDR3, as DNA: TGTGCCAGCAGCCACCCCGCCTCCTACGAGCAGTACTTC. Encoded protein: CASSHPASYEQYF.

The table lists this clonotype with many counts. This chain connects TRBV4-2 to TRBJ1-5, with D maybe TRBD1 (5 bases). The CDR3 is 16 amino acids. Per the germline V gene, CDR1 is LGHNA and CDR2 is YNFKEQ. V lost 0 bases to trimming and J lost 5 bases, with 14 bases between them. CDR3 residues: CASSQEQDLRDQPQHF. In DNA form, the CDR3 reads TGTGCCAGCAGCCAAGAACAGGACTTACGAGATCAGCCCCAGCATTTT.

This clonotype was detected many times. This sequence joins TRBV11-2 and TRBJ2-1; D unclear. The length of the CDR3 is 16 residues. V was pared by 0 bases and J by 4 bases, with 13 bases between. Germline V gives CDR1 SGHAT, CDR2 FQNNGV. CDR3: CASSLDLSSSYNEQFF. The DNA of the CDR3 is TGTGCCAGCAGCTTAGATCTAAGCAGTTCGTACAATGAGCAGTTCTTC. Based on the CDR3 plus reference TRBV11-2 and TRBJ2-1, the full variable domain is EAGVAQSPRYKIIEKRQSVAFWCNPISGHATLYWYQQILGQGPKLLIQFQNNGVVDDSQLPKDRFSAERLKGVDSTLKIQPAKLEDSAVYLCASSLDLSSSYNEQFFGPGTRLTVL.

This clonotype has a count of ten or more. This chain links TRBV7-9 with TRBJ2-2; D might be TRBD2 (6 bases). The V end lost 6 bases, the J end lost 0 bases, and 20 bases lay between the germline ends. Germline CDR1 SEHNR, CDR2 FQNEAQ (reference sequence). The CDR3 length is 18 residues. In DNA, the CDR3 is TGTGCCAGCAGGGACGACGTGCAGACTAGTGCGAACACCGGGGAGCTGTTTTTT. This translates into CASRDDVQTSANTGELFF.

The V gene is TRBV5-1, the J gene TRBJ2-7, with TRBD1 as a possible D gene (5 bases). Trimming stripped 4 bases from V and 4 bases from J, with 9 bases between. The CDR3 loop spans 12 amino acids. Germline-derived CDR1 and CDR2 are SGHRS and YFSETQ. The CDR3 sequence: CASSEDRYEQYF. CDR3 nucleotides: TGCGCCAGCAGCGAAGACAGATACGAGCAGTACTTC. Full variable domain (rest looked up from reference TRBV5-1 and TRBJ2-7): KAGVTQTPRYLIKTRGQQVTLSCSPISGHRSVSWYQQTPGQGLQFLFEYFSETQRNKGNFPGRFSGRQFSNSRSEMNVSTLELGDSALYLCASSEDRYEQYFGPGTRLTVT.

This clonotype was recorded many times. V is TRBV9 and J is TRBJ1-3; TRBD1 is a possible D gene (6 bases). The CDR3 is made up of 18 amino acids. The ends were cut back, 1 base at V and 0 bases at J, with 17 bases in the middle. Germline lookup yields CDR1 SGDLS and CDR2 YYNGEE. CDR3 nucleotides: TGTGCCAGCAGCGTAAAGGCGGAGACAGGCTTCTCTGGAAACACCATATATTTT. This translates into CASSVKAETGFSGNTIYF.

This clonotype was detected many times. This chain joins TRBV7-2 and TRBJ2-7; D tentatively reads TRBD1 or TRBD2 (7 bases each). In germline, CDR1 is SGHTA, CDR2 FQGNSA. With 5 bases removed from V and 0 bases from J, the gap between germline ends came to 20 bases. The CDR3 runs 17 residues. CDR3 protein: CASSQGGGFRSSYEQYF. CDR3 coding DNA: TGTGCCAGCAGCCAGGGGGGAGGGTTTCGTAGCTCCTACGAGCAGTACTTC.

This clonotype has a count of ten or more. V gene TRBV3-1 combines with J gene TRBJ1-2; 10 nucleotides agree with TRBD1. After removal of 7 bases from V and 6 bases from J, the junction contained 5 bases not matched to a gene. The CDR3 is made up of 13 amino acids. Germline CDR1 LGHDT, CDR2 YNNKEL (reference sequence). This chain's CDR3 is CASNLGQGDGYTF. The CDR3 bases are TGTGCCAGCAACCTAGGACAGGGGGATGGCTACACCTTC.

In this sample, this clonotype turned up many times. CDR3 residues: CATSDPTTSGTYNEQFF. CDR3 bases: TGTGCCACCAGTGATCCGACCACTAGCGGGACCTACAATGAGCAGTTCTTC. The J gene is TRBJ2-1, the V gene TRBV24-1; TRBD2 matches 10 bases. The trim removed 3 bases at V and 2 bases at J, leaving 6 bases unmatched. The germline V gene has CDR1 KGHDR and CDR2 SFDVKD. The CDR3 sequence is 17 residues long.

This clonotype was seen ten or more times. The chain employs TRBV20-1 and TRBJ1-1, with D unclear. Trimming took off 2 bases at V and 6 bases at J, with 7 bases between the two ends. The CDR3 totals 11 residues. Germline V gene lookup returns CDR1 DFQATT and CDR2 SNEGSKA (reference sequence). The CDR3 loop reads CSARRWAEAFF. In nucleotides, the CDR3 is TGCAGTGCTAGACGGTGGGCTGAAGCTTTCTTT.

This clonotype was picked up many times. V usage is TRBV11-3 and J usage is TRBJ2-1, with 11 bases fitting TRBD2. The length of the CDR3 is 15 residues. Germline V gene sequence: CDR1 SGHNT, CDR2 YENEEA. After removal of 5 bases from V and 6 bases from J, the junction contained 6 bases not matched to a gene. Written as DNA, the CDR3 is TGTGCCAGCAGCAAAGGGACTAGCGGACCCAATGAGCAGTTCTTC. It translates to CASSKGTSGPNEQFF.

This clonotype was seen many times. CDR3 protein: CSGGGETQYF. CDR3 nucleotide sequence: TGCAGCGGGGGGGGAGAGACCCAGTACTTC. The chain recombines TRBV29-1 with TRBJ2-5; 7 positions agree with TRBD2. Germline CDR1 and CDR2: SQVTM and ANQGSEA. This CDR3 contains 10 residues. The junction had 0 bases not matched to a gene; V was cut back by 7 bases and J by 4 bases.

This clonotype has a count of ten or more. The junction and the germline gene differ at one end; a read error may be behind it. This sequence joins TRBV29-1 and TRBJ2-1; the D is unclear. The CDR3 runs to 13 residues. Germline values: CDR1 SQVTM, CDR2 ANQGSEA. CDR3 coding DNA: TGCAGCGTAGAAGGGTCCCTACACAATGAGCAGTTCTTC. It codes for CSVEGSLHNEQFF.

This clonotype has a count of ten or more. CDR3 region: CASSLQGDTEAFF. DNA of the CDR3: TGCGCCAGCAGCTTGCAGGGGGACACTGAAGCTTTCTTT. The genes are TRBV5-1 and TRBJ1-1, with 7 bases that match TRBD1. Germline CDR1 and CDR2: SGHRS and YFSETQ. V shed 1 base, J shed 3 bases, and the junction held 0 bases outside the gene matches. CDR3 size: 13 residues. Drawing the rest from reference TRBV5-1 and TRBJ1-1, the complete variable domain is KAGVTQTPRYLIKTRGQQVTLSCSPISGHRSVSWYQQTPGQGLQFLFEYFSETQRNKGNFPGRFSGRQFSNSRSEMNVSTLELGDSALYLCASSLQGDTEAFFGQGTRLTVV.

This clonotype was seen ten or more times. In nucleotides, the CDR3 is TGCAGTGCTGCCCCCGGGCCATCTCCGTACGAGCAGTACTTC. It is translated as CSAAPGPSPYEQYF. The V gene is TRBV20-1, the J gene TRBJ2-7, with D unresolved. The germline V gene has CDR1 DFQATT and CDR2 SNEGSKA (reference sequence). V was cut by 5 bases and J by 4 bases, with 18 bases left in between. The CDR3 is 14 residues long.

This clonotype was counted ten times or more. The rearrangement joins TRBV5-1 to TRBJ2-1; 10 positions match TRBD2. The V gene's germline CDR1 is SGHRS and CDR2 YFSETQ. The CDR3 contains 15 residues. Unmatched junction bases numbered 8, after V lost 2 bases and J lost 9 bases. In DNA form, the CDR3 reads TGCGCCAGCAGCTTCTCGTTAGCGGGGGGACGTGAGCAGTTCTTC. It translates to CASSFSLAGGREQFF. The variable domain in full, with the rest retrieved from reference TRBV5-1 and TRBJ2-1, is KAGVTQTPRYLIKTRGQQVTLSCSPISGHRSVSWYQQTPGQGLQFLFEYFSETQRNKGNFPGRFSGRQFSNSRSEMNVSTLELGDSALYLCASSFSLAGGREQFFGPGTRLTVL.

At least ten counts were recorded for this clonotype. The chain links TRBV5-1 to TRBJ2-5; possible D gene TRBD2, 6 bases. The germline CDR1 and CDR2 sequences are SGHRS and YFSETQ. The CDR3 runs to 16 residues. V lost 4 bases to trimming and J lost 2 bases, with 18 bases between them. In DNA form, the CDR3 reads TGCGCCAGCAGCGGGGGGATCTGGGGCGTACAAGAGACCCAGTACTTC. As protein: CASSGGIWGVQETQYF.

This clonotype was picked up many times. This CDR3 reads CSARDGRDNTGELFF. The DNA of the CDR3 is TGCAGTGCTAGAGACGGGAGGGACAACACCGGGGAGCTGTTTTTT. The chain joins TRBV20-1 to TRBJ2-2; 8 nucleotides line up with TRBD2. CDR1 DFQATT and CDR2 SNEGSKA come from the germline V gene (reference sequence). The CDR3 spans 15 residues. J lost 2 bases, V lost 0 bases, and 2 bases had no gene match.

This clonotype occurred many times. The chain links TRBV4-2 to TRBJ2-7, with 10 positions matching TRBD2. The junction had 3 bases not matched to a gene; V was cut back by 0 bases and J by 4 bases. CDR3 size: 15 residues. Germline V gene lookup returns CDR1 LGHNA and CDR2 YNFKEQ. CDR3: CASSQDTSGAYEQYF. The CDR3 DNA is TGTGCCAGCAGCCAAGATACTAGCGGGGCTTACGAGCAGTACTTC.

Many counts were recorded for this clonotype. V and J are TRBV6-6 and TRBJ1-5; TRBD1 agrees at 7 bases. Germline V gives CDR1 MNHNY, CDR2 SVGAGI (reference sequence). This CDR3 has 13 residues. Unmatched junction bases numbered 9, after V lost 8 bases and J lost 8 bases. This chain's CDR3 is CASSDRDREPQHF. The CDR3 nucleotides are TGTGCCAGCTCCGACAGGGACCGGGAGCCCCAGCATTTT.

Ten or more counts support this clonotype. The chain couples TRBV5-1 to TRBJ1-1, with D unresolved. The CDR3 is made up of 14 amino acids. V dropped 0 bases and J dropped 1 base, with 7 bases sitting between them. Germline CDR1 is SGHRS and CDR2 is YFSETQ. The CDR3 DNA reads as TGCGCCAGCAGCTTGGGGGTGAGGAACACTGAAGCTTTCTTT. Its translation is CASSLGVRNTEAFF.

This clonotype was found many times. The V and J genes are TRBV12-3 or TRBV12-4 and TRBJ2-3; D gene ambiguous. The CDR3 has 12 residues. V lost 1 base to trimming and J lost 11 bases, with 10 bases between them. The CDR3 DNA follows: TGTGCCAGCAGTTTAGTGCGCGGAATGCAGTATTTT. Amino acids: CASSLVRGMQYF.

This clonotype was counted ten times or more. The rearrangement links TRBV5-1 to TRBJ2-3, with 12 bases that match TRBD2. Germline trimming cut 0 bases from V and 3 bases from J; bases unmatched to any gene: 5. The germline CDR1 and CDR2 sequences are SGHRS and YFSETQ. This CDR3 spans 17 amino acids. CDR3 nucleotide sequence: TGCGCCAGCAGCTTGGCCGCGACTAGCGGGAGTACAGATACGCAGTATTTT. Translation: CASSLAATSGSTDTQYF.

This clonotype has at least ten counts. This chain uses TRBV7-9 with TRBJ2-7; a weak D match, TRBD2 (6 bases). CDR3 length: 16 residues. Between the trimmed V and J ends, which lost 4 bases and 0 bases, there was a span of 16 bases. The V gene's germline CDR1 is SEHNR and CDR2 FQNEAQ (reference sequence). The CDR3 spells CASSSRRDLGSYEQYF. The CDR3 DNA sequence: TGTGCCAGCAGCTCCAGACGGGACTTGGGCTCCTACGAGCAGTACTTC.